A single T cell receptor beta chain is shown here with its context. As yet, its antigen is unknown. The sample is drawn from a study of blood T cells in healthy people across ages. About the research overall: Per two T cells, template switching captured roughly one barcoded beta molecule. Notes on the study in general: Naive T cell percentage by flow cytometry tracked strongly with beta diversity.

Germline lookup yields CDR1 MDHEN and CDR2 SYDVKM. V dropped 5 bases and J dropped 2; count of bases not matched to a gene: 10. CDR3 length equals 17 residues. For the second PCR, which ran for 7 to 11 cycles, a sample-barcoded 5' primer and a J-beta primer mix were used. A tag from a template-switch adaptor with 12 random nucleotides marked each cDNA molecule. TCRdb redid the calling of the 5' RACE reads with MiXCR, one entry per CDR3 protein. The data hold 1.5 million to 2 million distinct CDR3 sequences, with about 31% observed a single time. Isolation yielded PBMCs, at least 7 million per sample, in every case.

Source material: blood. The receptor's source is a young woman in good health. The chain couples TRBV28 to TRBJ2-5, with TRBD2 identical over 11 bases. This chain's CDR3 is CASSTGLAGGQQETQYF. In DNA form, the CDR3 reads TGTGCCAGCAGTACCGGACTAGCGGGTGGCCAACAAGAGACCCAGTACTTC.